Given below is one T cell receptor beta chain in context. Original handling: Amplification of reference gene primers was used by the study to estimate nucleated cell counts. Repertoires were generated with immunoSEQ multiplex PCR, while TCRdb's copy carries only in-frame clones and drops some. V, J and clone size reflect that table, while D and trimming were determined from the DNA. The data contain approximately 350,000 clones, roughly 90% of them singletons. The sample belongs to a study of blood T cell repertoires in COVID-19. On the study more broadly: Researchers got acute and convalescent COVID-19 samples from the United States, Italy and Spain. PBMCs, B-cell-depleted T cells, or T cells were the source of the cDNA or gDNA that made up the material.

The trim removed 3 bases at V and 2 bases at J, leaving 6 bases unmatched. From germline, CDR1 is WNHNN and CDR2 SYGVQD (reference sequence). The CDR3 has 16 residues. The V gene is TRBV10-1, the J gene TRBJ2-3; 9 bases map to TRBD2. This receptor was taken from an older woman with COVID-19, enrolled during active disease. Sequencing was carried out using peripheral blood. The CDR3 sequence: CASSDLAGRATDTQYF. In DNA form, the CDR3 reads TGCGCCAGCAGTGACCTAGCGGGGAGGGCCACAGATACGCAGTATTTT.